These T cell receptor beta chains were read from a single sample in a study of CD8 T cells in ankylosing spondylitis. TCRdb recomputed calls from the 5' RACE reads with MiXCR, one row per CDR3 protein. The sample includes approximately 200,000 distinct CDR3 sequences, under 15% of them seen just once. Sequencing was performed on blood, either unsorted or a sorted T cell fraction (not recorded which). These receptors originate from a female donor with ankylosing spondylitis or in good health (not recorded which). Each CDR3 is given with its conserved first and last residue. Expanded clones are given a class, and other clones once, few, many or no size at all.

many | TRBJ2-1 | TRBV24-1 | CATSDRRVASHEQFF
few | TRBJ1-2 | TRBV4-1 | CASSQTDRAGGYTF
many | TRBJ1-5 | TRBV18 | CASSPPYSNQPQHF
many | TRBJ2-7 | TRBV7-2 | CASSEDRGWSSYEQYF
many | TRBJ2-2 | TRBV5-1 | CASTLSQINTGELFF
many | TRBJ2-1 | TRBV14 | CASSQDVGRNDEQFF
many | TRBJ1-2 | TRBV5-5 | CASSSGTAFYGYTF
- | TRBJ1-5 | TRBV7-9 | CASRAEGQGYQPQHF
many | TRBJ1-2 | TRBV7-8 | CASSPQGTYGYTF
many | TRBJ2-1 | TRBV10-3 | CAISGASYNEQFF
many | TRBJ1-2 | TRBV21-1 | CASTTGHDGYTF
few | TRBJ2-7 | TRBV7-2 | CASSLAHSGTNEQYF
- | TRBJ2-2 | TRBV12-5 | CASGQRTGELFF
many | TRBJ2-5 | TRBV27 | CASSLSTRQGQYF
few | TRBJ2-3 | TRBV14 | CASSQGYGGRFSTDTQYF
- | TRBJ1-5 | TRBV18 | CASSAASNRPQHF
many | TRBJ2-7 | TRBV5-1 | CASSLGTGTGEQYF
many | TRBJ2-7 | TRBV20-1 | CSAGLYEQYF
many | TRBJ2-7 | TRBV29-1 | CSVEGLAGTQYF
- | TRBJ2-3 | TRBV5-1 | CASSPREGPTDTQYF
few | TRBJ1-2 | TRBV20-1 | CSARHPGTGGVYDYGYTF
- | TRBJ2-5 | TRBV28 | CASSLLSGQFQETQYF
- | TRBJ2-7 | TRBV4-3 | CASSQTTGPSYEQYF
- | TRBJ2-3 | TRBV5-6 | CASSKTGGIVDTQYF
many | TRBJ2-1 | TRBV7-7 | CASSLTGRVNEQFF
many | TRBJ2-5 | TRBV7-2 | CASSLGSGNSGETQYF
many | TRBJ1-2 | TRBV29-1 | CSVEVPNYGYTF
once | TRBJ1-2 | TRBV5-4 | CASSTRVLSYYGYTF
many | TRBJ1-4 | TRBV4-2 | CASSQDSGTGNEKLFF
few | TRBJ1-2 | TRBV7-9 | CASSRLTPGQDYTF
many | TRBJ1-1 | TRBV5-1 | CASGGQGVSEAFF
few | TRBJ2-1 | TRBV5-1 | CASSLDPGGDEQFF
few | TRBJ2-7 | TRBV20-1 | CSASAGLLYEQYF
many | TRBJ2-3 | TRBV7-2 | CASSLTPSGTDTQYF
many | TRBJ2-7 | TRBV29-1 | CSVASSGSTYEQYF
many | TRBJ2-3 | TRBV29-1 | CSVEASTDTQYF
many | TRBJ1-4 | TRBV7-9 | CASSPITVNEKLFF
many | TRBJ2-7 | TRBV5-6 | CASSPPKAGLYEQYF
many | TRBJ2-1 | TRBV11-2 | CASSLGGVWSVLAGESNEQFF
few | TRBJ2-1 | TRBV27 | CASSFRPLFNEQFF
many | TRBJ2-1 | TRBV5-8 | CASSPLLENEQFF
few | TRBJ2-1 | TRBV5-1 | CASSLRLERDRNF
few | TRBJ1-1 | TRBV12-3/TRBV12-4 | CASRLGWGTEAFF
many | TRBJ2-3 | TRBV2 | CASRILSRTGGTDTQYF
many | TRBJ2-1 | TRBV10-3 | CAISDSNRDEQFF
many | TRBJ2-1 | TRBV24-1 | CATSDRGGGAFGNEQFF
few | TRBJ2-5 | TRBV7-2 | CASSHGLAGGRGETQYF
many | TRBJ1-2 | TRBV29-1 | CSVVPGGYYGYTF
few | TRBJ2-1 | TRBV7-6 | CASSTSQPGVIGNEQFF
many | TRBJ1-5 | TRBV27 | CASRQGNQPQHF
few | TRBJ2-3 | TRBV5-4 | CASSRGNAGAGDTQYF